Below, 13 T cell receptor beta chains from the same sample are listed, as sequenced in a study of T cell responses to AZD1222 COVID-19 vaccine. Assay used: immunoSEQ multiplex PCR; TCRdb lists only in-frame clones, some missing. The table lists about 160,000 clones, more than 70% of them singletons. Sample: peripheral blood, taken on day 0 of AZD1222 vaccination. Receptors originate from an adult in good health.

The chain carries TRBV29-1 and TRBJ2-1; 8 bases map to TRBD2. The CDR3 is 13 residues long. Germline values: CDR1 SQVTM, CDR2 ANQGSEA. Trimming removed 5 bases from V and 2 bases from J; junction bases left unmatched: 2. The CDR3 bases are TGCAGCGTTTTAGCGGGAACCTACAATGAGCAGTTCTTC. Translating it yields CSVLAGTYNEQFF.

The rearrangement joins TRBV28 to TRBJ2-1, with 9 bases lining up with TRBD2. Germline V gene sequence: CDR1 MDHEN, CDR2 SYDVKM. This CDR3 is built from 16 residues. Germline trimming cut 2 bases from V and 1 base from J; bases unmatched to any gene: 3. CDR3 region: CASSLGLAGSYNEQFF. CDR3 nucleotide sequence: TGTGCCAGCAGTTTAGGTCTAGCGGGGTCCTACAATGAGCAGTTCTTC. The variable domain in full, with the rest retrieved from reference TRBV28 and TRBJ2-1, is DVKVTQSSRYLVKRTGEKVFLECVQDMDHENMFWYRQDPGLGLRLIYFSYDVKMKEKGDIPEGYSVSREKKERFSLILESASTNQTSMYLCASSLGLAGSYNEQFFGPGTRLTVL.

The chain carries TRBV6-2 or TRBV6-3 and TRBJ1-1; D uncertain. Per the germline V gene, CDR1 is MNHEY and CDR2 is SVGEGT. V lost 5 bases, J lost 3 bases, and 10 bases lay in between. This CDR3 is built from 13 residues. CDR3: CASSAHPDTEAFF. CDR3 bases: TGTGCCAGCAGTGCTCATCCGGACACTGAAGCTTTCTTT.

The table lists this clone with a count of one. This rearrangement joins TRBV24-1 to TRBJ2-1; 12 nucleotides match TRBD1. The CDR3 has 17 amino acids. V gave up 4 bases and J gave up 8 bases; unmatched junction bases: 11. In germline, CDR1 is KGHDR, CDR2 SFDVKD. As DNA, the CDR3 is TGTGCCACCAGTGACAGGGACAGGGGGCAACTTCGGGATGAGCAGTTCTTC. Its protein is CATSDRDRGQLRDEQFF.

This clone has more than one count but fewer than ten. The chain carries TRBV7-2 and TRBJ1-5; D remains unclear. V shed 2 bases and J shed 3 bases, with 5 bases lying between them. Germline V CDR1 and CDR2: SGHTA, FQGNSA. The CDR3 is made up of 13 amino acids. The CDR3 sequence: CASSLIDNQPQHF. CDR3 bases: TGTGCCAGCAGCTTAATAGACAATCAGCCCCAGCATTTT.

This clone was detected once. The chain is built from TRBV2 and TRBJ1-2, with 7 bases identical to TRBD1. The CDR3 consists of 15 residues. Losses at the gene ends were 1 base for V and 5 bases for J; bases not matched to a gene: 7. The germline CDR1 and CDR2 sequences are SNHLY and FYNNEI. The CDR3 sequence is CASSEGGTALYGYTF. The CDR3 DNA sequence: TGTGCCAGCAGTGAAGGGGGGACAGCCTTATATGGCTACACCTTC.

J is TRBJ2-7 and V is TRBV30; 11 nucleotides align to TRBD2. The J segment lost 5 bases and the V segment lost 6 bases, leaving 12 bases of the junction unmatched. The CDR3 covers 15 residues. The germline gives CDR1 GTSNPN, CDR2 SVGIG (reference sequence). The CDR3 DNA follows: TGTGCCTGTACCTGGTCCGGGACTAGCGGCGACGAGCAGTACTTC. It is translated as CACTWSGTSGDEQYF.

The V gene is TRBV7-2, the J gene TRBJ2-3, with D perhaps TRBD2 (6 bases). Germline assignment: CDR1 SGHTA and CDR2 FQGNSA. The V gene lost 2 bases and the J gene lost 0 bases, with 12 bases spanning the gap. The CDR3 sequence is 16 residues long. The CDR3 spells CASSLNGGSSTDTQYF. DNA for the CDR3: TGTGCCAGCAGCTTAAACGGGGGATCTAGCACAGATACGCAGTATTTT.

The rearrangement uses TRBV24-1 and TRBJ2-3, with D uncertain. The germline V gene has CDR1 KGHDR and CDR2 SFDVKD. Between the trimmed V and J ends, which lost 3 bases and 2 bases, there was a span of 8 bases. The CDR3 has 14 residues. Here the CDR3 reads CATSDRTYTDTQYF. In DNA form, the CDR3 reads TGTGCCACCAGTGATCGGACCTACACAGATACGCAGTATTTT.

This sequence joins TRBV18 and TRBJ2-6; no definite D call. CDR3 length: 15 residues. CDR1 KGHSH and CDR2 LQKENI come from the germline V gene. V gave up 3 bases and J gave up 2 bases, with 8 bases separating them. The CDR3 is CASSPTGTGANVLTF. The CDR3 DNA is TGTGCCAGCTCACCCACCGGAACTGGGGCCAACGTCCTGACTTTC.

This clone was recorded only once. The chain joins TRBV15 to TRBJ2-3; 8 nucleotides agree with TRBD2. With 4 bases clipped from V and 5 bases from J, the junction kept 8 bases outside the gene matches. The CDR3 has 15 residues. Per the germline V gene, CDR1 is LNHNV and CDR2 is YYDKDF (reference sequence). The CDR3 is CATSNERLAKDTQYF. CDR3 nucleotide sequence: TGTGCCACCAGCAACGAGAGACTAGCGAAAGATACGCAGTATTTT.

CDR3 in amino acids: CASSKEEVLRGSSYGYTF. In nucleotides, the CDR3 is TGTGCCAGCAGCAAAGAGGAGGTGTTAAGGGGTTCAAGCTATGGCTACACCTTC. The rearrangement uses TRBV21-1 and TRBJ1-2. TRBV21-1 is termed a pseudogene. The CDR3 totals 18 residues.

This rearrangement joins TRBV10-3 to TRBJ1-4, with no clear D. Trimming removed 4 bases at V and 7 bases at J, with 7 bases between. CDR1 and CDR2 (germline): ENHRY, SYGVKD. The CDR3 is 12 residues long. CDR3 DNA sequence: TGTGCCATCAGTGGGTGGGGTGAAAAACTGTTTTTT. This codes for CAISGWGEKLFF.